This T cell receptor beta chain was sequenced for a study of T cell repertoires in cytomegalovirus infection. V was shortened by 0 bases and J by 8 bases, with 14 bases between the two germline ends. CDR3 length equals 16 residues. Germline CDR1 reads MGHDK; CDR2 reads SYGVNS. TCRdb itself ran the reads through MiXCR, one entry per CDR3 protein. The sample has 450,000 to 600,000 distinct CDR3 sequences; approximately 10% are singletons. This clonotype was observed many times. Sequences were obtained from PBMCs. The receptor's source is a human donor in good health (CMV status not recorded). Some clones in this sample may be carry-over from other donors' samples. This chain joins TRBV25-1 and TRBJ1-6; D ambiguous. The CDR3 DNA sequence: TGTGCCAGCAGTGAATATGTGGGTAATGGTGATTCACCCCTCCACTTT. It specifies CASSEYVGNGDSPLHF.